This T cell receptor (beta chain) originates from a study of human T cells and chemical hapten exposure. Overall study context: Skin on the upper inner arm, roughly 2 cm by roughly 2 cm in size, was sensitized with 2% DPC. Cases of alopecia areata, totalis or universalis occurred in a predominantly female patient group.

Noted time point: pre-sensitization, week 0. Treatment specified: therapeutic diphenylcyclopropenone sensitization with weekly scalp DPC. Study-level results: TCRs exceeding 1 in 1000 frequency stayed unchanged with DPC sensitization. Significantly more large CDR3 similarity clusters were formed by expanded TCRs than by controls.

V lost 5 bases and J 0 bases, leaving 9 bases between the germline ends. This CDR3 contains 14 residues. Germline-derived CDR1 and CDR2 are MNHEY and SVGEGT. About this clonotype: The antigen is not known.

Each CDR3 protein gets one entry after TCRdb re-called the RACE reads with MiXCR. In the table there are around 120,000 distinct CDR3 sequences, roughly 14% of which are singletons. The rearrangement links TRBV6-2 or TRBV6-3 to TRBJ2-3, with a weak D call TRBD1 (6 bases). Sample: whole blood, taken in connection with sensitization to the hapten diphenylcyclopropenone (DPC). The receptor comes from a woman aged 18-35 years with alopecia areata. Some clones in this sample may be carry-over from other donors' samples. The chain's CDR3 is CASSTGQSTDTQYF. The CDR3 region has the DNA TGTGCCAGCAGTACCGGACAGAGCACAGATACGCAGTATTTT.